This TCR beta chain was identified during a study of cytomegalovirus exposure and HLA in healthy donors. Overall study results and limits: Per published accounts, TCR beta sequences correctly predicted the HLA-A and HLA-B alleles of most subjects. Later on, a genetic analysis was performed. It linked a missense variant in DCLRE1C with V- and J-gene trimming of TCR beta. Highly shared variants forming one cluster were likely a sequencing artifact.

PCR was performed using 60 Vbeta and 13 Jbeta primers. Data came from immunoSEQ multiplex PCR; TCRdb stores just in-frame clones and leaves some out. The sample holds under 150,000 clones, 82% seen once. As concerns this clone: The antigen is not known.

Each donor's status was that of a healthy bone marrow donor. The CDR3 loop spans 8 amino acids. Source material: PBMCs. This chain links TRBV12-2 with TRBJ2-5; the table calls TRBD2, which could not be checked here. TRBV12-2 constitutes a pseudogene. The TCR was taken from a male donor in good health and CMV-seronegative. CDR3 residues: CASRRGYF. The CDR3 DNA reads TGTGCAAGTCGCCGGGGGTACTTC.